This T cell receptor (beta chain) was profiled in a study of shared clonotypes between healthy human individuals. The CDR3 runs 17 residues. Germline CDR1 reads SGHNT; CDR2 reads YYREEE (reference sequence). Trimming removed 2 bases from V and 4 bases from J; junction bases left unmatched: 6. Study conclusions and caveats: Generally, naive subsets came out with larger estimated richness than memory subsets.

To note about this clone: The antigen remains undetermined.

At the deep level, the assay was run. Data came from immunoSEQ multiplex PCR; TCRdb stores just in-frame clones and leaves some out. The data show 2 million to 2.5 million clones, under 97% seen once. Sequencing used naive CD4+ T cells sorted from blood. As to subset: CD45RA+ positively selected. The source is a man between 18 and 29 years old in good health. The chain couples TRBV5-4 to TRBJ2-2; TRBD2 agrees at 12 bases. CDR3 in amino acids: CASSFSTSGSATGELFF. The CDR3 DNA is TGTGCCAGCAGCTTTTCGACTAGCGGGAGCGCCACCGGGGAGCTGTTTTTT.